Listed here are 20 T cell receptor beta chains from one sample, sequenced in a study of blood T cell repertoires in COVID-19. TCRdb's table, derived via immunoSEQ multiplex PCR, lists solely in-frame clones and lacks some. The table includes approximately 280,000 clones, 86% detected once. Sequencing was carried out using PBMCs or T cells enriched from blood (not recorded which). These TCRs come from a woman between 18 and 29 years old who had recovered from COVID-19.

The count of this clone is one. Written as DNA, the CDR3 is TGTGCCAGCAGCCAAGATGGACAATTCCCCAGTGAAAAACTGTTTTTT. Translation gives CASSQDGQFPSEKLFF. This chain uses TRBV3-1 (or the pseudogene TRBV3-2) with TRBJ1-4; possibly TRBD1 for D (5 bases). The CDR3 is made up of 16 amino acids. Trimming left V 0 bases short and J 7 bases short, with 15 bases between. CDR1 LGHDT and CDR2 YNNKEL come from the germline V gene (reference sequence).

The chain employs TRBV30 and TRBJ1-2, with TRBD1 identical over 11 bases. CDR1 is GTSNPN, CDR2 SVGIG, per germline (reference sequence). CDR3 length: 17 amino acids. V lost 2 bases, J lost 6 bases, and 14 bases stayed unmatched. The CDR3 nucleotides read TGTGCCTGGAGTCACGGGACAGGGGGAGAGGTATACAATGGCTACACCTTC. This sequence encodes CAWSHGTGGEVYNGYTF.

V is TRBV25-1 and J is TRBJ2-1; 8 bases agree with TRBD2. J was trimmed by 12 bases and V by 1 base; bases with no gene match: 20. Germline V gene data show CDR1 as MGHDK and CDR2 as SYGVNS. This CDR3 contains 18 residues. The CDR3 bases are TGTGCCAGCAGTGAATTAGGGAGCGGGGGAACTTACAATGAGAGGCAGTTCTTC. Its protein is CASSELGSGGTYNERQFF.

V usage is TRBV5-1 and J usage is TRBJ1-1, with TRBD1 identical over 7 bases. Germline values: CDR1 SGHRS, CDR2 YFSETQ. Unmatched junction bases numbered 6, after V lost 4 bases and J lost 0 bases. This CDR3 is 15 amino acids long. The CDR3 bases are TGCGCCAGCAGCCCTCCGGGACAGATGAACACTGAAGCTTTCTTT. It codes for CASSPPGQMNTEAFF.

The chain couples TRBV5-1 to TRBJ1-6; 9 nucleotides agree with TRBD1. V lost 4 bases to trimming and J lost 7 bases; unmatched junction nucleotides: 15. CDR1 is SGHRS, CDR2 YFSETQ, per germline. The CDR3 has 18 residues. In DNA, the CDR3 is TGCGCCAGCAGCCCCCTGCGACAGGGGGAGGATGTAAATTCACCCCTCCACTTT. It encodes CASSPLRQGEDVNSPLHF.

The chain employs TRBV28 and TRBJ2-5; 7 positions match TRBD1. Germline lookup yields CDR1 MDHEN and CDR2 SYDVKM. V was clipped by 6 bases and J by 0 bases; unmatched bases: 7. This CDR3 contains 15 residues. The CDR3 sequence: CASSRGQYNQETQYF. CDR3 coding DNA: TGTGCCAGCAGCCGGGGACAGTATAACCAAGAGACCCAGTACTTC. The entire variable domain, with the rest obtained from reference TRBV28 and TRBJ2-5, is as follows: DVKVTQSSRYLVKRTGEKVFLECVQDMDHENMFWYRQDPGLGLRLIYFSYDVKMKEKGDIPEGYSVSREKKERFSLILESASTNQTSMYLCASSRGQYNQETQYFGPGTRLLVL.

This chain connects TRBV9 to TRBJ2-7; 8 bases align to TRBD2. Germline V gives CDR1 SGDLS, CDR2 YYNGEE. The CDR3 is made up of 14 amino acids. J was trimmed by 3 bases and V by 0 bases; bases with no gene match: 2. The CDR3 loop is CASSVGSGGYEQYF. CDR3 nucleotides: TGTGCCAGCAGCGTAGGCAGCGGGGGCTACGAGCAGTACTTC.

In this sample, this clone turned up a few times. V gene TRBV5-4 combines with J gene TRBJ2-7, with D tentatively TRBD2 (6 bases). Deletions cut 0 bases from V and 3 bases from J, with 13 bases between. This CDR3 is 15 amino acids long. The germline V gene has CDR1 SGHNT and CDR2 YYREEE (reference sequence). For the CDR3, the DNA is TGTGCCAGCAGCTTGGCGGGGGTTGGGGTCTACGAGCAGTACTTC. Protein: CASSLAGVGVYEQYF.

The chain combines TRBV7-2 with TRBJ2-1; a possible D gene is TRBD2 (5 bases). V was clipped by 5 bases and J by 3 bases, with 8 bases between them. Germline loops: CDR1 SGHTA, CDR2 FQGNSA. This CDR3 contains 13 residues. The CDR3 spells CASSAGIYNEQFF. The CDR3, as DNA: TGTGCCAGCAGCGCCGGGATCTACAATGAGCAGTTCTTC.

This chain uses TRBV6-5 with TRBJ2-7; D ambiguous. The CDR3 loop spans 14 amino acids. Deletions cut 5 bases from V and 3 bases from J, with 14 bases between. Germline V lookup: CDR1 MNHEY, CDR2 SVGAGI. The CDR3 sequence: CASSRFIELYEQYF. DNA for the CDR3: TGTGCCAGCAGTCGCTTTATCGAGCTCTACGAGCAGTACTTC.

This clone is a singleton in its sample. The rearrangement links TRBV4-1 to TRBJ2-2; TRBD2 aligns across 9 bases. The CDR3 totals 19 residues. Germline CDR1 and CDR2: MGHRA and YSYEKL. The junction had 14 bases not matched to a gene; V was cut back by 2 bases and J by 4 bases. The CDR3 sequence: CASSQRASGGGALTGELFF. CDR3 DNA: TGCGCCAGCAGCCAAAGGGCTTCGGGCGGGGGGGCTCTCACCGGGGAGCTGTTTTTT.

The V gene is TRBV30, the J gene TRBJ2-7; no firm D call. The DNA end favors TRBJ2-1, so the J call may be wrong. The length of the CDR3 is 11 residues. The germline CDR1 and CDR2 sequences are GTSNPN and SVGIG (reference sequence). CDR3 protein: CAWSVLQAQFF. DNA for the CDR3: TGTGCCTGGAGTGTACTCCAGGCGCAGTTCTTC.

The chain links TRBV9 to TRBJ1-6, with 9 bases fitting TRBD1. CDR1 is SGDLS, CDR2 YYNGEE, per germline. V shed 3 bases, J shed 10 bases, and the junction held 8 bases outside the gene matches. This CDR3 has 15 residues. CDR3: CASSASDRGVSPLHF. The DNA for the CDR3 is TGTGCCAGCAGCGCTTCGGACAGGGGAGTCTCACCCCTCCACTTT.

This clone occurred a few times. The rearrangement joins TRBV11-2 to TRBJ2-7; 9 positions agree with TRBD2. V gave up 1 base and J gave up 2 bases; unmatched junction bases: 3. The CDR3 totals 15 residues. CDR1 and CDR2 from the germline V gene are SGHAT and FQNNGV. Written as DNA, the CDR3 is TGTGCCAGCAGCTTAGGACTAGCGGACCCCTACGAGCAGTACTTC. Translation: CASSLGLADPYEQYF.

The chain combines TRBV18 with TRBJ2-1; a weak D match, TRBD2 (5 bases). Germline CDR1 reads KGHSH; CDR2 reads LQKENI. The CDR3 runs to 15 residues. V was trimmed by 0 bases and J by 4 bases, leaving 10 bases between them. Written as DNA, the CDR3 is TGTGCCAGCTCACCACCGTCCGGAGGTTACAATGAGCAGTTCTTC. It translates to CASSPPSGGYNEQFF.

The chain's CDR3 is CASSPQGIFTEAFF. CDR3 DNA: TGTGCCAGTAGTCCACAGGGAATATTCACTGAAGCTTTCTTT. The chain joins TRBV19 to TRBJ1-1; TRBD1 might be the D (6 bases). Looked up from germline, CDR1 is LNHDA and CDR2 is SQIVND (reference sequence). This CDR3 has 14 amino acids. Trimming took 5 bases from V and 4 from J, leaving 14 bases between them.

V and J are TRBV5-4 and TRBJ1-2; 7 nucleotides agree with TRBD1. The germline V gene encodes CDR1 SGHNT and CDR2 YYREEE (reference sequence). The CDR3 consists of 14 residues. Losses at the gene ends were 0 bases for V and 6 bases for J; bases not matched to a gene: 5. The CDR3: CASSLEGASDGYTF. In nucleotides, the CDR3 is TGTGCCAGCAGCTTGGAGGGGGCCTCGGATGGCTACACCTTC. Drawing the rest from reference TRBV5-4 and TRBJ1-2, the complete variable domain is ETGVTQSPTHLIKTRGQQVTLRCSSQSGHNTVSWYQQALGQGPQFIFQYYREEENGRGNFPPRFSGLQFPNYSSELNVNALELDDSALYLCASSLEGASDGYTFGSGTRLTVV.

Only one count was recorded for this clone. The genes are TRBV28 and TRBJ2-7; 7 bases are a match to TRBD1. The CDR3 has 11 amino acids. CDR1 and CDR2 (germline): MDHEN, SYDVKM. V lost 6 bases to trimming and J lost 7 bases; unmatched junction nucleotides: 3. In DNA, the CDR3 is TGTGCCAGCAGCGACAGGGCAGAGCAGTACTTC. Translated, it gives CASSDRAEQYF.

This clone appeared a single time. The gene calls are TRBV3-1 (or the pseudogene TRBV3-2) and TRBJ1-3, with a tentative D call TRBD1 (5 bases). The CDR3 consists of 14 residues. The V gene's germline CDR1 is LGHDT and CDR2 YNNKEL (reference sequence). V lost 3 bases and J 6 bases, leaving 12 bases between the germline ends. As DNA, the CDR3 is TGTGCCAGCAGCCATGAGCGACAGACAAACACCATATATTTT. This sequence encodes CASSHERQTNTIYF.

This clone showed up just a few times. In DNA, the CDR3 is TGCGCCAGCAGCCAAGAAGCGTCCTTTGCGGATTCACCCCTCCACTTT. Its protein product is CASSQEASFADSPLHF. V and J are TRBV4-1 and TRBJ1-6; D is uncertain. Deletions cut 0 bases from V and 8 bases from J, with 14 bases between. Germline assignment: CDR1 MGHRA and CDR2 YSYEKL. The CDR3 sequence is 16 residues long.